The source of this TCR beta chain is a study of T cell responses to AZD1222 COVID-19 vaccine. Overall study results and limits: Just five to seven people given AZD1222 tested seropositive at baseline. White British donors predominated, females outnumbered males, and clonal diversity was possibly underestimated.

The CDR3 covers 13 residues. The V end was cut by 5 bases, the J end by 2 bases, with 9 bases between. Per the germline V gene, CDR1 is MNHEY and CDR2 is SVGAGI. The table lists this clone with a count of one. No antigen is known for it. Clones were read by immunoSEQ multiplex PCR, and TCRdb kept only the in-frame ones, dropping some. The sample records 90,000 to 150,000 clones, approximately 86% being singletons. The TCR was taken from an adult who received the AZD1222 COVID-19 vaccine. V gene TRBV6-5 combines with J gene TRBJ1-1, with D maybe TRBD1 (5 bases). Sequenced here: peripheral blood, sampled 28 days after the second AZD1222 dose. CDR3 sequence: CASSLQVNTEAFF. The CDR3 bases are TGTGCCAGCAGTCTACAGGTTAACACTGAAGCTTTCTTT.